The next 9 T cell receptor beta chains were all read from a single sample in a study of identical twins. TCRdb analysed the 5' RACE reads with MiXCR anew, one entry per CDR3 protein. The data contain about 390,000 distinct CDR3 sequences, roughly 9% of them singletons. The sequenced sample was naive T cells sorted from blood. These receptors originate from a woman between 45 and 60 years old in good health.

This chain links TRBV27 with TRBJ2-1, with 9 bases aligning to TRBD2. The trim removed 6 bases at V and 7 bases at J, leaving 16 bases unmatched. The CDR3 length is 17 residues. CDR1 is MNHEY, CDR2 SMNVEV, per germline (reference sequence). The DNA for the CDR3 is TGTGCCAGCAGCTCCATCGTAGCGGGAGCGGGTGGGAATGAGCAGTTCTTC. This codes for CASSSIVAGAGGNEQFF.

This clonotype was seen at least ten times. The gene calls are TRBV15 and TRBJ2-3; D ambiguous. The ends were cut back, 1 base at V and 1 base at J, with 9 bases in the middle. Germline V CDR1 and CDR2: LNHNV, YYDKDF (reference sequence). The CDR3 runs to 15 residues. In DNA, the CDR3 is TGTGCCACCAGCAGAGGGGTAGGAGGCACAGATACGCAGTATTTT. This codes for CATSRGVGGTDTQYF. The full variable domain, in which reference TRBV15 and TRBJ2-3 provide the parts outside the CDR3, is DAMVIQNPRYQVTQFGKPVTLSCSQTLNHNVMYWYQQKSSQAPKLLFHYYDKDFNNEADTPDNFQSRRPNTSFCFLDIRSPGLGDTAMYLCATSRGVGGTDTQYFGPGTRLTVL.

This clonotype was counted at least ten times. J is TRBJ1-2 and V is TRBV5-5; D not certain. With 4 bases removed from V and 5 bases from J, the gap between germline ends came to 15 bases. CDR3 size: 14 residues. Germline CDR1 reads SGHKS; CDR2 reads YYEKEE (reference sequence). In DNA, the CDR3 is TGTGCCAGCAGCATCGGTGCCCTGGGATATGGCTACACCTTC. Translated: CASSIGALGYGYTF. Full variable domain (remainder filled in from reference TRBV5-5 and TRBJ1-2): DAGVTQSPTHLIKTRGQQVTLRCSPISGHKSVSWYQQVLGQGPQFIFQYYEKEERGRGNFPDRFSARQFPNYSSELNVNALLLGDSALYLCASSIGALGYGYTFGSGTRLTVV.

The rearrangement uses TRBV4-1 and TRBJ2-1, with a tentative D call TRBD2 (6 bases). V dropped 5 bases and J dropped 10 bases, with 24 bases sitting between them. Germline CDR1 MGHRA, CDR2 YSYEKL. The CDR3 loop spans 16 amino acids. CDR3 amino acids: CASSYSGTSTRGEQFF. The CDR3 DNA is TGCGCCAGCAGCTATTCCGGGACCTCGACGCGGGGCGAGCAGTTCTTC.

The chain couples TRBV7-2 to TRBJ1-1; D call uncertain. The germline V and J ends were trimmed by 5 bases and 10 bases, with 11 bases remaining between them. The CDR3 is 11 residues long. Germline V lookup: CDR1 SGHTA, CDR2 FQGNSA. The CDR3 DNA reads as TGTGCCAGCAGCCCCAAGTTCCGAGCTTTCTTT. Translation: CASSPKFRAFF.

This clonotype was observed a few times. V is TRBV3-1 and J is TRBJ2-2; D uncertain. Trimming removed 2 bases at V and 4 bases at J, with 11 bases between. Germline V CDR1 and CDR2: LGHDT, YNNKEL (reference sequence). CDR3 length equals 15 residues. The DNA of the CDR3 is TGTGCCAGCAGCCAATCGGACGAGGTCACCGGGGAGCTGTTTTTT. Its translation: CASSQSDEVTGELFF.

V usage is TRBV11-2 and J usage is TRBJ2-1; tentative D call: TRBD2 (6 bases). The V end lost 1 base, the J end lost 7 bases, and 20 bases lay between the germline ends. The CDR3 contains 17 residues. Looked up from germline, CDR1 is SGHAT and CDR2 is FQNNGV. The CDR3 loop reads CASSLARSAGRWNEQFF. The CDR3 DNA sequence: TGTGCCAGCAGCTTAGCCCGAAGTGCGGGGAGGTGGAATGAGCAGTTCTTC.

This clonotype has just a few counts. The rearrangement uses TRBV27 and TRBJ2-1; 12 nucleotides match TRBD2. V lost 3 bases to trimming and J lost 10 bases; unmatched junction nucleotides: 10. Looked up from germline, CDR1 is MNHEY and CDR2 is SMNVEV (reference sequence). CDR3 length: 16 amino acids. The CDR3 DNA follows: TGTGCCAGCAGTTTTTCGGCTAGCGGGAGGGCCCGGGAGCAGTTCTTC. Protein product: CASSFSASGRAREQFF.

This clonotype was counted a few times. CDR3 protein: CASRDKFEQYV. DNA of the CDR3: TGTGCCAGCAGGGACAAGTTCGAGCAGTACGTC. This chain connects TRBV6-2 or TRBV6-3 to TRBJ2-7, with D perhaps matching TRBD1 (5 bases). V was pared by 6 bases and J by 6 bases, with 9 bases between. This CDR3 spans 11 amino acids. Germline V gives CDR1 MNHEY, CDR2 SVGEGT.